The clone carrying this T cell receptor (beta chain) was counted a few times. Its specificity is unknown. CDR3 regions of TCR beta were amplified from RNA transcripts. Scientists carried out first-round RT-PCR using HTBI primers and then a second-round multiplex PCR. TCRdb called the multiplex PCR reads again in MiXCR, with one record for every CDR3 protein. The sample lists hundreds of thousands of distinct CDR3 sequences; over 40% were seen once. The data belong to a study of Graves' ophthalmopathy and Graves' hyperthyroidism. Whole-study results and caveats: The study's model predicted ophthalmopathy progression at about 68% sensitivity and about 72% specificity. Using 13 signatures, a model distinguished ophthalmopathy from stable hyperthyroidism, reaching around 86% sensitivity and 65% to 84% specificity.

The diagnosis was founded upon clinical symptoms, serum thyroxine, TRAb, thyroid ultrasound and orbital computed tomography. Germline V CDR1 and CDR2: LGHNT, FRNRAP. The CDR3 is 14 residues long. The V gene is TRBV12-5, the J gene TRBJ2-7; tentatively, D is TRBD1 (7 bases). The sequence was obtained from an adult man with Graves' ophthalmopathy. The sample was peripheral blood. The CDR3 region is CATSQGGSYYEQYF. CDR3 coding DNA: TGTGCCACCAGCCAGGGGGGCTCTTACTACGAGCAGTACTTC. The full variable domain, with the rest looked up from reference TRBV12-5 and TRBJ2-7, is DARVTQTPRHKVTEMGQEVTMRCQPILGHNTVFWYRQTMMQGLELLAYFRNRAPLDDSGMPKDRFSAEMPDATLATLKIQPSEPRDSAVYFCATSQGGSYYEQYFGPGTRLTVT.